This T cell receptor (beta chain) was recovered during a study of blood T cell repertoires in COVID-19. At the level of the study: Sites in the United States, Italy and Spain provided acute and convalescent COVID-19 samples. Nucleic acid was either cDNA or gDNA, and it came from T cells, B-cell-depleted T cells, or PBMCs.

V was trimmed by 0 bases and J by 5 bases, leaving 20 bases between them. Germline V gene lookup returns CDR1 MNHNS and CDR2 SASEGT. The CDR3 spans 18 residues. Authors' processing steps: From reference gene primer amplification, estimates of nucleated cell counts were derived. Profiling relied on immunoSEQ multiplex PCR, and the TCRdb table lists in-frame clones only, not all of them. The V and J calls and clone size are taken from that table; D and trimming were inferred from the DNA. This table has a few hundred thousand clones, over 75% appearing once. The sequencing sample was made of peripheral blood. The chain carries TRBV6-1 and TRBJ1-5; D unclear. The receptor's source is a man aged 25 to 40 who had recovered from COVID-19. The CDR3 loop is CASSEALVGGASHQPQHF. Written as DNA, the CDR3 is TGTGCCAGCAGTGAAGCGCTTGTGGGAGGTGCCTCCCATCAGCCCCAGCATTTT.